This TCR beta chain was found in a study of blood T cell repertoires in COVID-19. About the study: PBMCs, B-cell-depleted T cells, or T cells provided the cDNA or gDNA that made up the material.

Using immunoSEQ multiplex PCR, the repertoire was profiled, and TCRdb retains in-frame clones only, with some absent. The sample has around 64,000 clones, approximately 91% seen once. The germline V gene encodes CDR1 MNHEY and CDR2 SVGAGI. The CDR3 consists of 16 residues. J gave up 2 bases and V 2 bases, and 8 bases lay outside the gene matches. This TCR was sampled from a human donor in a cohort sampled during active COVID-19. This chain links TRBV6-5 with TRBJ2-7; 8 bases fit TRBD2. The sequencing input was peripheral blood. CDR3 sequence: CASSYNGLAATYEQYF. The CDR3 region has the DNA TGTGCCAGCAGTTACAACGGACTAGCTGCTACCTACGAGCAGTACTTC.